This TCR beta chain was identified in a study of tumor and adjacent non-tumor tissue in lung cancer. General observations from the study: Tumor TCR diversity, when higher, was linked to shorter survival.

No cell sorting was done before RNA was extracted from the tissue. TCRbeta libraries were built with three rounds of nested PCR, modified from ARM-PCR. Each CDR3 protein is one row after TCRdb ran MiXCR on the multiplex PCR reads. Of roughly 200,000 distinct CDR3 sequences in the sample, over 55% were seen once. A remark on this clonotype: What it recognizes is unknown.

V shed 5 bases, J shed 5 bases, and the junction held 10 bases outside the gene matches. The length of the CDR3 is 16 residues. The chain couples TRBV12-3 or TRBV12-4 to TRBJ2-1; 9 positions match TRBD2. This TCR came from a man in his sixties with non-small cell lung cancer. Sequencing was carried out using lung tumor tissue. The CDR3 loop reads CASSPHLTSGDNEQFF. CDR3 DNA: TGTGCCAGCAGTCCCCACCTGACTAGCGGTGACAATGAGCAGTTCTTC.